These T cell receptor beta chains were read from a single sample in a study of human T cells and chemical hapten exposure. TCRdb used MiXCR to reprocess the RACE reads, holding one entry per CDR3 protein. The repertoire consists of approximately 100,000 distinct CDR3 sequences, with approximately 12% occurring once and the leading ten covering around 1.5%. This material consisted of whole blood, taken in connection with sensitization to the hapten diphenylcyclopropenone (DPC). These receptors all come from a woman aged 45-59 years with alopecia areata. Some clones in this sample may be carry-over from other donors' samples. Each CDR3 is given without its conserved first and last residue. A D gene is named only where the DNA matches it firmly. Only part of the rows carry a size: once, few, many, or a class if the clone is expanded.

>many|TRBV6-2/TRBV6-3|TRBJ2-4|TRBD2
ASSSGGLSYPKNIQY
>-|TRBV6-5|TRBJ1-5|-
ASSYSEGGGQPQH
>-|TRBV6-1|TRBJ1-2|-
ASSETAYYGYT
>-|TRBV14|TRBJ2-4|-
ASSQAVGAKNIQY
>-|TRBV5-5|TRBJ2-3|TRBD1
ASSLGQGADTQY
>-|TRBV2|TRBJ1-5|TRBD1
ASSGTGEQPQH
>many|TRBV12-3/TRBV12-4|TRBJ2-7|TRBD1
ASSPKWTGGDEQY
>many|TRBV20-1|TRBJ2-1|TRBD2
SAARGLAWNEQF
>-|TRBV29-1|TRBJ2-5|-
SVRELQETQY
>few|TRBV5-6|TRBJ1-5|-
ASSLGRAVQPQH
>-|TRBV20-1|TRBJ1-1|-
SARLGNPNTEAF
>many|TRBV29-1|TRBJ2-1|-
STDPFGGNEQF
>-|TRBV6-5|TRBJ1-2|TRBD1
ASSYSTGNYGYT
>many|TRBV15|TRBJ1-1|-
ATSRDQGNTEAF
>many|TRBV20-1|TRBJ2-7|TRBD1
SAALGQGYEQY
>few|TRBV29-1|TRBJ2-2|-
SVSNTGELF
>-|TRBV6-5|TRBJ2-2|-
ASSYTDTGELF
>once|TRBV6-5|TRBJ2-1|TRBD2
AAGKAGGSSYNEQF
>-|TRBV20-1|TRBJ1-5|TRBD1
SVRTGTTQH
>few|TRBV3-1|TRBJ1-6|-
ASSQFESTLH
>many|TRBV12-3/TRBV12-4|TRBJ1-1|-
ASSYESGRPNTEAF
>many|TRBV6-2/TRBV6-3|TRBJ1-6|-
ASRSGGTANSPLH
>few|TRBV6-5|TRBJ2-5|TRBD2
ASSSRDYGVSETQY
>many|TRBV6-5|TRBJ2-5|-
ASSGAGTKQETQY
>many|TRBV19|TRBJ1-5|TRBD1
ASSTYRAGGSNQPQH
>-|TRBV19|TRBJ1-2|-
ASSIGGLDPPGGYT
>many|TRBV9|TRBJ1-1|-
ASSVSSIGASTEAF
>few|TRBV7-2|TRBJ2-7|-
ASSSPQPPYEQY
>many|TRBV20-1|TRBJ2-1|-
SARDRDRPYNEQF
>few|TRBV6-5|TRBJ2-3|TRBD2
ASSLLAGVRDTQY
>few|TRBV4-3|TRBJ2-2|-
ASSQEGGFAGELF
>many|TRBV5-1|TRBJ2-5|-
ASSSSVGSEETQY
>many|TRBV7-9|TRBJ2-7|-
ASSLAGGLYEQY
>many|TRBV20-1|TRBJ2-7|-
SATGTSYEQY
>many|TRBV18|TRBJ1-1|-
ASSPRRESEAF
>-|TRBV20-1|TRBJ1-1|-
SASPPIGEWYPEAF
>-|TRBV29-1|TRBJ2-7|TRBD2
SVGSGGEQY
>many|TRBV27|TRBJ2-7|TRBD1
ASSYGTGALEQY
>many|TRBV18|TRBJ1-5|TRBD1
ASSPQKDRVGQPQH
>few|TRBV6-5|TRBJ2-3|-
ASSYSSRGRTDTQY
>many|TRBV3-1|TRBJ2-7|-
ASSQESLGPKGLEQY
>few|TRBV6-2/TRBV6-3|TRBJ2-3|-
ASSYWRAQDTQY
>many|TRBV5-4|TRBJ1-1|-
ASSLGQTPTEAF
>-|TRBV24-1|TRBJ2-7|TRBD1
ATSDRRDRPYEQY
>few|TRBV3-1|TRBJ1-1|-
ASSRAGGQNTEAF
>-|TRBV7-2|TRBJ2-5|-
ASSFGRDETQY
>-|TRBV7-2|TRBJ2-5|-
ATAGRRRDGETQY
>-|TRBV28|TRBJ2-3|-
ASRAWAGLTDTQY
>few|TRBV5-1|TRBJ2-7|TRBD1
ASSGGQGTSEQY
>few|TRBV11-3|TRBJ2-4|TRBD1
ASSPGTAYKNIQY
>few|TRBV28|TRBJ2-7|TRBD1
ASTAGGLDEQY
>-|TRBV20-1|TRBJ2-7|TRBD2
SARPAGSSDFYEQY
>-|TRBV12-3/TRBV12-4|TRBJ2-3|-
ASSLALASGTDTQY
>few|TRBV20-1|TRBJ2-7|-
SAGGPGLSYEQY
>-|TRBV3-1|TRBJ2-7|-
ASSPTRGEQY
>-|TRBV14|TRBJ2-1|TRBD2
ASSAASGYNEQF
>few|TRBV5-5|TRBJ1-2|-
ASSLGQLSGYT
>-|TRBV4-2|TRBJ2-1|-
ASSQVYNEQF
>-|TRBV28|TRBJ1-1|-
ASSSRPPRAF